The sequence of this T cell receptor (beta chain) was determined in a study of OX40 agonist ivuxolimab in advanced cancers. For the study in its entirety: Ivuxolimab, which targeted the costimulatory receptor OX40 (CD134), was an agonistic, fully human IgG2 monoclonal antibody. Intravenous ivuxolimab was administered to patients every 2 weeks at six dose levels: 0.01, 0.1, 0.3, 1.5, 3 and 10 mg/kg. Among the approximately 50 dose-escalation patients, 19 had hepatocellular carcinoma, approximately 15 melanoma, 9 renal cell carcinoma and 9 head and neck cancer. The dose-escalation cohort was almost 85% male with a mean age of roughly 60 years, ranging from about 23 to 85. Patients were allowed to have had prior anti-PD-1, anti-PD-L1 or anti-CTLA-4 therapy, and approximately 37% of the dose-escalation patients had been treated with checkpoint inhibitors. Partial responses occurred in three dose-escalation patients: two with cutaneous melanoma and one with hepatocellular carcinoma. The point of sequencing TCRbeta in the periphery was to test whether ivuxolimab changed TCR sequence diversity and drove clonal T-cell expansion. The paper reports the monotherapy dose-escalation portion (N of about 50 patients) of the phase I ivuxolimab trial.

The trial excluded patients who had a history of autoimmune disease or who were on systemic immunosuppression. In every dose cohort, peripheral blood was drawn for TCR sequencing at baseline, cycle 4 day 1, and cycle 7 day 1. Samples were obtained from an open-label, multicenter, first-in-human phase I dose-escalation trial of ivuxolimab. The trial enrolled adults with locally advanced or metastatic head and neck squamous cell, hepatocellular, melanoma or renal cell carcinoma. CD4+ and CD8+ T cells were sorted separately from peripheral blood before TCR sequencing. The CDR3 spans 14 residues, from the cysteine through the phenylalanine. Left in the record is the CDR3 DNA by itself, 42 bases read in frame from the first base. V is shortened by 7 bases, J by 0 bases, and the region joining them spans 7 bases. CDR1 and CDR2 were assigned from the germline V gene as SNHLY and FYNNEI. Genomic DNA was extracted from sorted cells for sequencing of the TCRbeta CDR3 region. The immunoSEQ Assay was used to sequence the TCRbeta CDR3 regions. The table was pulled from immuneACCESS by TCRdb, which kept in-frame rearrangements only. Such tables lose some clones; where checked, under half of the loss comes from unresolved V genes, and the rest has no known cause. The sample profile shows about 50,000 clones; about four fifths of them were found once. Approximately 2% of the sample belongs to the ten largest clones.

Turning to this clone: This receptor's antigen is unknown. Base qualities are not provided; no much larger clone lies one nucleotide away.

The paper's findings and limits, for the study overall: Clonal expansion of both CD4+ and CD8+ blood T cells was observed from baseline to week 6 at doses 0.1 to 3.0 mg/kg. Low levels of normalized T-cell clonal expansion were also seen in some patients who did not respond. Partial responders in the 0.1-3.0 mg/kg groups had among the lowest normalized peripheral clonal expansion, especially among CD8+ T cells. After ivuxolimab, expanded clones were on average more numerous among CD8+ T cells than among CD4+ T cells. The antigen specificity of the peripheral T cells that underwent clonal expansion was not determined.

Sequencing used CD4+ or CD8+ T cells sorted from blood, obtained in a trial of the OX40 agonist ivuxolimab. This receptor was taken from an adult with an advanced solid tumor such as melanoma, head and neck, liver or kidney cancer. The V gene is TRBV2 and the J gene is TRBJ2-6; no D gene can be assigned with confidence. The sequenced DNA is TGTGCCAGCATGCAAAGCTCTGGGGCCAACGTCCTGACTTTC. This sequence encodes CASMQSSGANVLTF.